These 18 T cell receptor beta chains were sequenced from one sample in a study of vaccination effects on CD4 cells after COVID-19. Antigen-specific CD4+ T cells were expanded with viral peptide pools in the ViraFEST assay before sequencing. Once cultured for approximately ten days, the cells underwent separation to obtain CD4+ T cells. Vaccine recipients, nucleocapsid antibody negative, had no prior SARS-CoV-2 infection. Sequencing used immunoSEQ multiplex PCR; TCRdb keeps in-frame clones, though not all of them. The sample records approximately 22,000 clones, roughly four fifths being singletons. Their target antigens are unknown. Sequenced here: CD4+ T cells from PBMCs cultured with HCoV-NL63 spike peptides, sampled before COVID-19 vaccination. The receptors were gathered from a human donor who received a COVID-19 vaccine.

The genes are TRBV6-6 and TRBJ2-7; TRBD1 or TRBD2 may be the D gene (5 bases each). V was clipped by 6 bases and J by 2 bases, with 11 bases between them. The germline V gene has CDR1 MNHNY and CDR2 SVGAGI (reference sequence). The CDR3 loop spans 13 amino acids. For the CDR3, the DNA is TGTGCCAGCAGGGGACGGATAGCCTACGAGCAGTACTTC. Residues: CASRGRIAYEQYF.

J is TRBJ1-2 and V is TRBV11-2; 8 bases map to TRBD1. This CDR3 has 14 residues. Trimming cost V 5 bases and J 7 bases; bases outside gene matches: 9. Germline V lookup: CDR1 SGHAT, CDR2 FQNNGV. In DNA form, the CDR3 reads TGTGCCAGCAGCCCTAGTCAGGGGGCGGGTGGCTACACCTTC. Its translation: CASSPSQGAGGYTF.

The chain has TRBV19 and TRBJ2-7; D is perhaps TRBD2 (5 bases). Germline CDR1 is LNHDA and CDR2 is SQIVND (reference sequence). The CDR3 is 15 residues long. V was trimmed by 8 bases and J by 6 bases, leaving 23 bases between them. The CDR3 bases are TGTGCCAGTCAGCGGAATCAAGGACCTACCTCCGAGCAGTACTTC. It encodes CASQRNQGPTSEQYF. Filled out from reference TRBV19 and TRBJ2-7, the complete variable domain reads DGGITQSPKYLFRKEGQNVTLSCEQNLNHDAMYWYRQDPGQGLRLIYYSQIVNDFQKGDIAEGYSVSREKKESFPLTVTSAQKNPTAFYLCASQRNQGPTSEQYFGPGTRLTVT.

The chain combines TRBV5-1 with TRBJ2-7; no clear D. Germline CDR1 is SGHRS and CDR2 is YFSETQ. The CDR3 contains 13 residues. Trimming took off 1 base at V and 7 bases at J, with 12 bases between the two ends. DNA for the CDR3: TGCGCCAGCAGCTTGAGGTCTGCCGGGGAGCAGTACTTC. This gives the protein CASSLRSAGEQYF.

The V gene is TRBV6-1, the J gene TRBJ1-3; TRBD1 aligns across 7 bases. Trimming at V came to 2 bases and at J to 0 bases, leaving 7 bases not matched to a gene. Germline values: CDR1 MNHNS, CDR2 SASEGT. The CDR3 runs 17 residues. CDR3 nucleotide sequence: TGTGCCAGCAGTGAACACCAACCAGGGGGCTCTGGAAACACCATATATTTT. Its protein is CASSEHQPGGSGNTIYF.

This clone was counted only a few times. The V gene is TRBV7-9, the J gene TRBJ2-2; D gene uncertain. Germline CDR1 reads SEHNR; CDR2 reads FQNEAQ (reference sequence). Trimming removed 1 base from V and 4 bases from J, with 4 bases in between. CDR3 length: 13 residues. The CDR3 is CASSLGPTGELFF. DNA for the CDR3: TGTGCCAGCAGCTTAGGTCCCACCGGGGAGCTGTTTTTT.

The rearrangement uses TRBV28 and TRBJ1-2; 7 bases fit TRBD1. The V segment lost 6 bases and the J segment 4 bases; nucleotides outside the gene matches: 5. The CDR3 is made up of 13 amino acids. Germline CDR1 is MDHEN and CDR2 is SYDVKM. This chain's CDR3 is CASSSGTAYGYTF. In DNA, the CDR3 is TGTGCCAGCAGCTCTGGGACAGCCTATGGCTACACCTTC.

The chain employs TRBV15 and TRBJ2-3; D is ambiguous. Trimming left V 1 base short and J 0 bases short, with 5 bases between. From germline, CDR1 is LNHNV and CDR2 YYDKDF (reference sequence). This CDR3 has 14 residues. The CDR3 DNA sequence: TGTGCCACCAGCAGAGCACCGAGCACAGATACGCAGTATTTT. Encoded protein: CATSRAPSTDTQYF.

The gene calls are TRBV19 and TRBJ2-2; D may be TRBD1 (6 bases). The ends were cut back, 3 bases at V and 6 bases at J, with 17 bases in the middle. CDR3 length: 16 residues. Germline V gives CDR1 LNHDA, CDR2 SQIVND (reference sequence). In DNA form, the CDR3 reads TGTGCCAGTAGTATCGGCCGCTCCAAGGGGGCCGGGGAGCTGTTTTTT. Translation: CASSIGRSKGAGELFF.

V usage is TRBV25-1 and J usage is TRBJ1-5, with a weak D call TRBD1 (5 bases). Germline V lookup: CDR1 MGHDK, CDR2 SYGVNS. The V and J ends lost 4 bases and 3 bases respectively, with 10 bases between them. The CDR3 covers 14 residues. In DNA, the CDR3 is TGTGCCAGCAGTGCGAACAGGAACAATCAGCCCCAGCATTTT. Encoded protein: CASSANRNNQPQHF.

This rearrangement joins TRBV18 to TRBJ2-7; D gene ambiguous. Trimming left V 3 bases short and J 6 bases short, with 12 bases between. This CDR3 is built from 13 residues. The germline V gene encodes CDR1 KGHSH and CDR2 LQKENI. The chain's CDR3 is CASSPSDSREQYF. CDR3 nucleotides: TGTGCCAGCTCACCCTCCGACTCCCGCGAGCAGTACTTC.

This chain uses TRBV24-1 with TRBJ1-2; TRBD1 is a possible D gene (5 bases). V shed 4 bases and J shed 1 base, with 15 bases lying between them. This CDR3 has 16 residues. Germline V lookup: CDR1 KGHDR, CDR2 SFDVKD. The CDR3 protein is CATSDRSWGRNYGYTF. DNA for the CDR3: TGTGCCACCAGTGACCGTTCGTGGGGACGTAACTATGGCTACACCTTC.

The chain combines TRBV12-3 or TRBV12-4 with TRBJ1-1; D perhaps matches TRBD1 (5 bases). Trimming cost V 6 bases and J 9 bases, with 14 bases left between them. The CDR3 sequence is 12 residues long. The CDR3 loop reads CASRGGTHKAFF. CDR3 sequence (DNA): TGTGCCAGCAGGGGGGGGACTCACAAAGCTTTCTTT.

This clone came up a few times. The rearrangement uses TRBV19 and TRBJ1-2; tentatively, D is TRBD1 (5 bases). Trimming pared 0 bases from V and 4 bases from J, leaving 15 bases between. Germline V gene lookup returns CDR1 LNHDA and CDR2 SQIVND (reference sequence). The CDR3 contains 16 residues. CDR3 bases: TGTGCCAGTAGTATAGACCACTCCCAGGGCCTCTATGGCTACACCTTC. It specifies CASSIDHSQGLYGYTF.

The genes are TRBV28 and TRBJ2-4; D possibly corresponds to TRBD1 (6 bases). Trimming removed 5 bases at V and 0 bases at J, with 32 bases between. The CDR3 is 22 amino acids. CDR1 and CDR2 from the germline V gene are MDHEN and SYDVKM. The CDR3 loop reads CASSNGARPGIDRPLAKNIQYF. CDR3 nucleotides: TGTGCCAGCAGTAACGGAGCTAGACCGGGCATCGACAGGCCCCTAGCCAAAAACATTCAGTACTTC.

This clone appeared many times. This sequence joins TRBV5-1 and TRBJ1-6; TRBD1 is a possible D gene (6 bases). V lost 4 bases and J 9 bases, leaving 14 bases between the germline ends. The CDR3 is made up of 14 amino acids. CDR1 is SGHRS and CDR2 is YFSETQ in the germline V gene. The CDR3 DNA reads as TGCGCCAGCAGCCCACAGGGATCGGGTTCACCCCTCCACTTT. It encodes CASSPQGSGSPLHF.

This clone was counted between two and nine times. The V call is TRBV2, the J call TRBJ2-7; 9 nucleotides match TRBD2. Germline V gives CDR1 SNHLY, CDR2 FYNNEI. CDR3 length: 17 residues. V gave up 6 bases and J gave up 5 bases; unmatched junction bases: 17. CDR3 sequence: CASRGGSGGSRVHEQYF. DNA for the CDR3: TGTGCCAGCAGGGGGGGTAGCGGGGGATCCCGGGTCCACGAGCAGTACTTC.

The gene calls are TRBV5-1 and TRBJ2-1; 10 bases agree with TRBD1. CDR3 length equals 15 residues. Trimming cost V 5 bases and J 2 bases; bases outside gene matches: 4. The V gene's germline CDR1 is SGHRS and CDR2 YFSETQ. CDR3 sequence: CASRSGTGAYNEQFF. The DNA for the CDR3 is TGCGCCAGCAGGTCCGGGACAGGGGCCTACAATGAGCAGTTCTTC.